Below, 30 T cell receptor beta chains from the same sample are listed, as sequenced in a study of OX40 agonist ivuxolimab in advanced cancers. The data were produced by immunoSEQ multiplex PCR, yet TCRdb's version contains in-frame clones alone and is incomplete. This sample carries around 100,000 clones, about 96% of them seen once, and the ten largest clones take around 2%. The input for sequencing was CD4+ or CD8+ T cells sorted from blood, taken in a trial of the OX40 agonist ivuxolimab. These receptors all stem from an adult with an advanced solid tumor such as melanoma, head and neck, liver or kidney cancer.

The V and J genes are TRBV4-3 and TRBJ2-7; 7 bases align to TRBD2. V shed 3 bases and J 4 bases; nucleotides not matched to a gene: 6. The CDR3 runs to 14 residues. Per germline, CDR1 LGHNA and CDR2 YSLEER. As DNA, the CDR3 is TGCGCCAGCAGCCACTCGGGGAGGGTTTACGAGCAGTACTTC. As protein: CASSHSGRVYEQYF.

The rearrangement uses TRBV28 and TRBJ1-5; D uncertain. The ends were cut back, 6 bases at V and 0 bases at J, with 12 bases in the middle. The CDR3 is 15 amino acids. Germline V gives CDR1 MDHEN, CDR2 SYDVKM. The CDR3 spells CASRSEVYSNQPQHF. CDR3 sequence (DNA): TGTGCCAGCAGATCGGAGGTCTATAGCAATCAGCCCCAGCATTTT.

The rearrangement links TRBV11-1 to TRBJ1-1; D unresolved. In germline, CDR1 is SGHAT, CDR2 FQDESV (reference sequence). The germline V and J ends were trimmed by 4 bases and 6 bases, with 0 bases remaining between them. The CDR3 is made up of 9 amino acids. CDR3 sequence reads: CASSSEAFF. The CDR3 bases are TGTGCCAGCAGCTCTGAAGCTTTCTTT.

The chain has TRBV4-1 and TRBJ2-5, with D possibly being TRBD2 (6 bases). This CDR3 has 14 amino acids. V lost 3 bases and J 1 base, leaving 9 bases between the germline ends. Per the germline V gene, CDR1 is MGHRA and CDR2 is YSYEKL. The CDR3 sequence is CASSHPGSQETQYF. The CDR3 DNA reads as TGCGCCAGCAGCCATCCCGGGAGCCAAGAGACCCAGTACTTC.

The V call is TRBV6-5, the J call TRBJ2-5; D could derive from TRBD1 or TRBD2 (6 bases each). TRBJ2-7 matches the DNA end more closely, so the J call is doubtful. CDR1 is MNHEY and CDR2 is SVGAGI in the germline V gene. This CDR3 has 14 residues. The CDR3 region is CASSYSAGEVEQYF. The CDR3 DNA reads as TGTGCCAGCAGTTACTCGGCAGGGGAGGTCGAGCAGTACTTC.

The gene calls are TRBV9 and TRBJ1-1; no reliable D call. Germline V gene data show CDR1 as SGDLS and CDR2 as YYNGEE. Trimming pared 4 bases from V and 7 bases from J, leaving 17 bases between. The CDR3 consists of 14 residues. Here the CDR3 DNA reads TGTGCCAGCAGCCCCCCTAGTGGAGGCTATGAAGCTTTCTTT. It specifies CASSPPSGGYEAFF.

This chain links TRBV27 with TRBJ2-1, with 7 bases that match TRBD2. The CDR3 runs to 16 residues. V lost 2 bases, J lost 4 bases, and 8 bases stayed unmatched. Germline V lookup: CDR1 MNHEY, CDR2 SMNVEV (reference sequence). The CDR3 loop is CASSLMGGSGYNEQFF. For the CDR3, the DNA is TGTGCCAGCAGTTTAATGGGCGGGAGCGGGTACAATGAGCAGTTCTTC.

The gene calls are TRBV7-9 and TRBJ2-7; 10 bases are shared with TRBD2. The CDR3 totals 14 residues. The V segment lost 10 bases and the J segment 0 bases; nucleotides outside the gene matches: 6. Germline V gene data show CDR1 as SEHNR and CDR2 as FQNEAQ (reference sequence). CDR3 DNA sequence: TGTGCCATCCCACTAGCGGGGAGCTCCTACGAGCAGTACTTC. The encoded protein is CAIPLAGSSYEQYF.

The rearrangement uses TRBV5-8 and TRBJ1-1; D is ambiguous. This CDR3 has 13 amino acids. Trimming removed 4 bases at V and 4 bases at J, with 11 bases between. The V gene's germline CDR1 is SGHTS and CDR2 YDEGEE. The CDR3 is CASSPYPGTEAFF. The CDR3 region has the DNA TGTGCCAGCAGCCCCTATCCGGGCACTGAAGCTTTCTTT.

The chain couples TRBV9 to TRBJ2-7; D possibly matches TRBD1 or TRBD2 (5 bases each). The V end lost 4 bases, the J end lost 7 bases, and 15 bases lay between the germline ends. The CDR3 consists of 13 residues. Germline-derived CDR1 and CDR2 are SGDLS and YYNGEE. CDR3 in amino acids: CASSPGHTREQYF. CDR3 sequence (DNA): TGTGCCAGCAGCCCCGGACACACTAGAGAGCAGTACTTC.

J is TRBJ2-2 and V is TRBV9; D possibly corresponds to TRBD1 (6 bases). The CDR3 is 15 amino acids. Trimming took off 4 bases at V and 1 base at J, with 11 bases between the two ends. CDR1 is SGDLS, CDR2 YYNGEE, per germline. Here the CDR3 reads CASSSYRVNTGELFF. The CDR3, as DNA: TGTGCCAGCAGCTCATACAGGGTGAACACCGGGGAGCTGTTTTTT.

The V call is TRBV7-9, the J call TRBJ2-2; maybe TRBD2 (5 bases). The CDR3 runs 14 residues. Germline CDR1 and CDR2: SEHNR and FQNEAQ (reference sequence). V was cut by 0 bases and J by 3 bases, with 5 bases left in between. CDR3 amino acids: CASSLARDTGELFF. The CDR3 bases are TGTGCCAGCAGCTTAGCGCGGGACACCGGGGAGCTGTTTTTT.

V is TRBV27 and J is TRBJ2-5; 7 positions match TRBD2. Germline CDR1 is MNHEY and CDR2 is SMNVEV (reference sequence). This CDR3 contains 16 residues. V lost 3 bases to trimming and J lost 5 bases; unmatched junction nucleotides: 12. CDR3 loop: CASSLTLGGVLETQYF. Written as DNA, the CDR3 is TGTGCCAGCAGTTTGACCCTGGGGGGGGTACTCGAGACCCAGTACTTC.

The rearrangement links TRBV28 to TRBJ2-7, with TRBD1 as a possible D gene (6 bases). Per the germline V gene, CDR1 is MDHEN and CDR2 is SYDVKM. V lost 5 bases, J lost 1 base, and 12 bases lay in between. The CDR3 runs to 14 residues. The CDR3 DNA reads as TGTGCCAGCAGTCCCCTGACAGGATCCTACGAGCAGTACTTC. This codes for CASSPLTGSYEQYF.

V is TRBV7-9 and J is TRBJ2-7; 7 nucleotides line up with TRBD1. Unmatched junction bases numbered 11, after V lost 5 bases and J lost 1 base. The germline CDR1 and CDR2 sequences are SEHNR and FQNEAQ (reference sequence). The CDR3 is 16 amino acids. The CDR3 DNA follows: TGTGCCAGCAGCCCGTCGACAGGGCTAGTATCCTACGAGCAGTACTTC. It translates to CASSPSTGLVSYEQYF.

V usage is TRBV4-3 and J usage is TRBJ1-3; maybe TRBD1 (5 bases). Germline loops: CDR1 LGHNA, CDR2 YSLEER. V was trimmed by 0 bases and J by 1 base, leaving 10 bases between them. CDR3 length: 16 amino acids. The CDR3 DNA follows: TGCGCCAGCAGCCAAGATCGGGGGGAGTCTGGAAACACCATATATTTT. Translation: CASSQDRGESGNTIYF.

CDR3 DNA: TGCAGCGTCTTAGCGGGCGACAATGAGCAGTTCTTC. Encoded protein: CSVLAGDNEQFF. This chain links TRBV29-1 with TRBJ2-1, with 7 bases aligning to TRBD2. Trimming cost V 6 bases and J 5 bases; bases outside gene matches: 4. The CDR3 has 12 amino acids. Germline CDR1 and CDR2: SQVTM and ANQGSEA.

The chain employs TRBV4-1 and TRBJ2-7; 10 positions match TRBD1. V lost 1 base to trimming and J lost 6 bases; unmatched junction nucleotides: 3. This CDR3 is built from 14 residues. CDR1 and CDR2 from the germline V gene are MGHRA and YSYEKL. The chain's CDR3 is CASSQVGTGVEQYF. CDR3 in DNA: TGCGCCAGCAGCCAAGTAGGGACAGGGGTCGAGCAGTACTTC.

The V call is TRBV7-9, the J call TRBJ2-1; D might be TRBD1 (5 bases). The CDR3 runs to 10 residues. CDR1 and CDR2 from the germline V gene are SEHNR and FQNEAQ (reference sequence). V was cut by 5 bases and J by 16 bases, with 12 bases left in between. Written as DNA, the CDR3 is TGTGCCAGCAGCATAGGGGTGTCCTTCTTC. Its translation is CASSIGVSFF.

The chain couples TRBV4-1 to TRBJ2-2; D ambiguous. Trimming pared 1 base from V and 6 bases from J, leaving 3 bases between. The CDR3 runs to 12 residues. Germline V gene data show CDR1 as MGHRA and CDR2 as YSYEKL. The DNA of the CDR3 is TGCGCCAGCAGCCAAGTCGCCGGGGAGCTGTTTTTT. Translating gives CASSQVAGELFF.

The chain uses TRBV9 and TRBJ2-1; no definite D call. V gave up 4 bases and J gave up 7 bases, with 6 bases separating them. The germline V gene encodes CDR1 SGDLS and CDR2 YYNGEE. The CDR3 covers 11 residues. The CDR3 DNA follows: TGTGCCAGCAGCTTTGGTAATGAGCAGTTCTTC. Protein: CASSFGNEQFF.

This clone appeared a single time. The chain uses TRBV11-3 and TRBJ2-7; D may match TRBD1 or TRBD2 (6 bases each). Germline values: CDR1 SGHNT, CDR2 YENEEA. Trimming took off 5 bases at V and 5 bases at J, with 13 bases between the two ends. This CDR3 has 13 amino acids. As DNA, the CDR3 is TGTGCCAGCAGCCCCCGGGGGCGGAACGAGCAGTACTTC. This translates into CASSPRGRNEQYF.

This clone is a singleton in its sample. The chain carries TRBV7-3 and TRBJ2-3, with D unresolved. The ends were cut back, 2 bases at V and 2 bases at J, with 14 bases in the middle. The CDR3 covers 16 residues. The germline gives CDR1 SGHTA, CDR2 FQGTGA. The CDR3 DNA reads TGTGCCAGCAGCTTAGGTTCTGGATCATACACAGATACGCAGTATTTT. Its translation is CASSLGSGSYTDTQYF.

The V gene is TRBV19, the J gene TRBJ1-3; no firm D call. CDR1 is LNHDA, CDR2 SQIVND, per germline (reference sequence). This CDR3 has 12 amino acids. The germline V and J ends were trimmed by 8 bases and 0 bases, with 5 bases remaining between them. The CDR3 sequence is CASADSGNTIYF. In nucleotides, the CDR3 is TGTGCCAGTGCCGACTCTGGAAACACCATATATTTT.

The chain carries TRBV6-5 and TRBJ2-5, with unresolved D. Trimming shortened V by 8 bases and J by 5 bases, and 12 bases separated the two germline ends. The germline CDR1 and CDR2 sequences are MNHEY and SVGAGI. The CDR3 runs 12 residues. The CDR3 protein is CASWAPQETQYF. The CDR3 DNA reads TGTGCCAGCTGGGCGCCCCAGGAGACCCAGTACTTC.

The CDR3 region has the DNA TGTGCCAGCAGCTTCCACACAGGGCCTGGCTCCTACGAGCAGTACTTC. This encodes CASSFHTGPGSYEQYF. The V gene is TRBV7-6, the J gene TRBJ2-7; possible D gene TRBD1, 6 bases. The CDR3 runs 16 residues. Germline loops: CDR1 SGHVS, CDR2 FNYEAQ. The V and J ends lost 3 bases and 0 bases respectively, with 15 bases between them.

The CDR3 loop reads CASSLDRGYEQYF. The CDR3 DNA sequence: TGTGCCAGCAGCTTAGACAGGGGATACGAGCAGTACTTC. The chain carries TRBV11-3 and TRBJ2-7, with D perhaps matching TRBD1 (6 bases). This CDR3 is built from 13 residues. Germline lookup yields CDR1 SGHNT and CDR2 YENEEA. V lost 0 bases, J lost 4 bases, and 7 bases lay in between.

This chain joins TRBV27 and TRBJ2-7, with 7 bases identical to TRBD2. The CDR3 extends over 14 amino acids. J lost 0 bases, V lost 5 bases, and 4 bases had no gene match. From germline, CDR1 is MNHEY and CDR2 SMNVEV (reference sequence). CDR3 sequence: CASSRDYNSYEQYF. The CDR3 coding sequence is TGTGCCAGCAGTCGGGACTATAACTCCTACGAGCAGTACTTC.

The genes are TRBV4-1 and TRBJ1-1, with a weak D call TRBD1 (5 bases). Trimming shortened V by 1 base and J by 11 bases, and 14 bases separated the two germline ends. This CDR3 spans 13 amino acids. Germline V CDR1 and CDR2: MGHRA, YSYEKL. Here the CDR3 DNA reads TGCGCCAGCAGCCAAGGTAGTGGAGGGGACGCTTTCTTT. Its protein product is CASSQGSGGDAFF.

The chain recombines TRBV27 with TRBJ1-5, with D maybe TRBD1 (6 bases). This CDR3 has 14 residues. V lost 5 bases and J lost 5, with 13 bases in between. The germline V gene has CDR1 MNHEY and CDR2 SMNVEV (reference sequence). CDR3 residues: CASSPDSLHQPQHF. Here the CDR3 DNA reads TGTGCCAGCAGTCCGGACAGTCTTCATCAGCCCCAGCATTTT.